These 19 T cell receptor beta chains came from one sample sequenced in a study of cytomegalovirus exposure and HLA in healthy donors. With 60 Vbeta and 13 Jbeta primers, the PCR was carried out. Method: immunoSEQ multiplex PCR; TCRdb's copy keeps in-frame clones and lacks some. The sample has roughly 180,000 clones, roughly 74% seen once. Sequencing was done on a sample of PBMCs. The receptors stem from a female donor in good health and CMV-seronegative.

As for this clone: The germline gene is not matched at one end of the junction; a read error may be the cause. J is TRBJ1-6 and V is TRBV6-5; D call uncertain. The CDR3 has 14 residues. In germline, CDR1 is MNHEY, CDR2 SVGAGI. CDR3 bases: TGTGCCAGCACTTACGGAGTATATAATTCACCCCTCCACTTT. The encoded protein is CASTYGVYNSPLHF.

The chain recombines TRBV18 with TRBJ1-1; D not certain. V was clipped by 0 bases and J by 0 bases, with 5 bases between them. CDR3 length: 14 residues. Germline-derived CDR1 and CDR2 are KGHSH and LQKENI. The CDR3 nucleotides read TGTGCCAGCTCACCACCATCTCTGAACACTGAAGCTTTCTTT. This codes for CASSPPSLNTEAFF.

The chain joins TRBV7-3 to TRBJ2-1; D gene uncertain. The CDR3 has 13 residues. Germline V gives CDR1 SGHTA, CDR2 FQGTGA. Trimming removed 1 base at V and 6 bases at J, with 7 bases between. In nucleotides, the CDR3 is TGTGCCAGCAGCTTAAGCCAGATCAATGAGCAGTTCTTC. This translates into CASSLSQINEQFF. The full variable domain, in which reference TRBV7-3 and TRBJ2-1 provide the parts outside the CDR3, is GAGVSQTPSNKVTEKGKYVELRCDPISGHTALYWYRQSLGQGPEFLIYFQGTGAADDSGLPNDRFFAVRPEGSVSTLKIQRTERGDSAVYLCASSLSQINEQFFGPGTRLTVL.

The chain links TRBV6-5 to TRBJ2-4; 8 bases are a match to TRBD2. Germline V CDR1 and CDR2: MNHEY, SVGAGI. The length of the CDR3 is 14 residues. Trimming cost V 2 bases and J 7 bases; bases outside gene matches: 4. The CDR3: CASSYGSGGNIQYF. Written as DNA, the CDR3 is TGTGCCAGCAGTTACGGCTCGGGGGGGAACATTCAGTACTTC.

CDR3 region: CASSQQGFQKPQHF. CDR3 nucleotides: TGTGCCAGCAGTCAACAGGGTTTTCAGAAGCCCCAGCATTTT. The V gene is TRBV28, the J gene TRBJ1-5; tentative D call: TRBD1 (6 bases). The CDR3 length is 14 residues. Trimming pared 5 bases from V and 8 bases from J, leaving 16 bases between. Per germline, CDR1 MDHEN and CDR2 SYDVKM.

The chain carries TRBV7-9 and TRBJ2-1, with a weak D call TRBD1 (6 bases). CDR1 is SEHNR, CDR2 FQNEAQ, per germline (reference sequence). This CDR3 has 13 amino acids. V was cut by 8 bases and J by 3 bases, with 11 bases left in between. The CDR3 region has the DNA TGTGCCAGCCCGGGACACGGCTACAATGAGCAGTTCTTC. Translating gives CASPGHGYNEQFF.

V and J are TRBV14 and TRBJ1-1; TRBD1 is a possible D gene (5 bases). Trimming left V 0 bases short and J 5 bases short, with 22 bases between. Germline V gene data show CDR1 as SGHDN and CDR2 as FVKESK. The CDR3 has 18 residues. As DNA, the CDR3 is TGTGCCAGCAGCCAAGAGAGGTTACCTCGGCGCGGGGGGACTGAAGCTTTCTTT. It yields the protein CASSQERLPRRGGTEAFF.

This clone was picked up a small number of times. The J gene is TRBJ2-5, the V gene TRBV5-1; possible D gene TRBD1, 5 bases. Germline loops: CDR1 SGHRS, CDR2 YFSETQ. The CDR3 covers 14 residues. The germline V and J ends were trimmed by 0 bases and 5 bases, with 11 bases remaining between them. CDR3 bases: TGCGCCAGCAGCTTGGAGGGGCTACACGAGACCCAGTACTTC. It yields the protein CASSLEGLHETQYF. Full variable domain (remainder filled in from reference TRBV5-1 and TRBJ2-5): KAGVTQTPRYLIKTRGQQVTLSCSPISGHRSVSWYQQTPGQGLQFLFEYFSETQRNKGNFPGRFSGRQFSNSRSEMNVSTLELGDSALYLCASSLEGLHETQYFGPGTRLLVL.

The V and J genes are TRBV7-6 and TRBJ2-7, with 10 bases that match TRBD1. With V trimmed by 6 bases and J by 4 bases, 15 bases remained unmatched. Per germline, CDR1 SGHVS and CDR2 FNYEAQ. The CDR3 is 17 amino acids. The CDR3 bases are TGTGCCAGCAGTTTAACTAGGCCCCGGGACAGGGGATACGAGCAGTACTTC. Amino acid sequence: CASSLTRPRDRGYEQYF.

The rearrangement links TRBV19 to TRBJ1-5, with D perhaps matching TRBD1 (5 bases). V lost 10 bases and J lost 4, with 14 bases in between. CDR3 size: 13 residues. Germline assignment: CDR1 LNHDA and CDR2 SQIVND (reference sequence). In DNA form, the CDR3 reads TGTGCCATTGGCGGGGCCTCTAATCAGCCCCAGCATTTT. Translating gives CAIGGASNQPQHF. The whole variable domain, filled in from reference TRBV19 and TRBJ1-5, reads DGGITQSPKYLFRKEGQNVTLSCEQNLNHDAMYWYRQDPGQGLRLIYYSQIVNDFQKGDIAEGYSVSREKKESFPLTVTSAQKNPTAFYLCAIGGASNQPQHFGDGTRLSIL.

The V gene is TRBV27, the J gene TRBJ2-7; D not resolved. The CDR3 contains 14 residues. The V and J ends lost 3 bases and 3 bases respectively, with 12 bases between them. CDR1 and CDR2 from the germline V gene are MNHEY and SMNVEV (reference sequence). For the CDR3, the DNA is TGTGCCAGCAGTTTTGGGCCCGGAAGCTACGAGCAGTACTTC. As protein: CASSFGPGSYEQYF.

A remark on this clone: The same CDR3 also results from other DNA sequences found in this sample. The chain recombines TRBV30 with TRBJ1-1; D uncertain. The CDR3 totals 13 residues. The germline V gene encodes CDR1 GTSNPN and CDR2 SVGIG (reference sequence). With 0 bases removed from V and 1 base from J, the gap between germline ends came to 6 bases. The CDR3 DNA sequence: TGTGCCTGGAGTGTATTGCGGAACACTGAAGCTTTCTTT. Amino acid sequence: CAWSVLRNTEAFF.

The V call is TRBV6-1, the J call TRBJ2-5; 9 bases line up with TRBD2. This CDR3 has 14 amino acids. Germline V lookup: CDR1 MNHNS, CDR2 SASEGT. With V trimmed by 8 bases and J by 7 bases, 11 bases remained unmatched. The CDR3 DNA reads TGTGCCAGCCGCGTTCCAGCGGGAGGAGGGACCCAGTACTTC. The encoded protein is CASRVPAGGGTQYF.

The CDR3 loop reads CASLAGRAEQYF. The CDR3 DNA reads as TGTGCCAGCCTGGCAGGGAGGGCCGAGCAGTACTTC. V gene TRBV6-6 combines with J gene TRBJ2-7; 7 bases map to TRBD2. J gave up 6 bases and V 8 bases, and 7 bases lay outside the gene matches. This CDR3 is built from 12 residues. Per germline, CDR1 MNHNY and CDR2 SVGAGI (reference sequence).

The V and J genes are TRBV18 and TRBJ2-5; the D is unclear. The germline V gene has CDR1 KGHSH and CDR2 LQKENI. V lost 0 bases to trimming and J lost 5 bases, with 10 bases between them. The CDR3 consists of 14 residues. CDR3 in amino acids: CASSPPSSYETQYF. CDR3 coding DNA: TGTGCCAGCTCACCACCGTCCAGTTATGAGACCCAGTACTTC.

V is TRBV25-1 and J is TRBJ2-1; 8 bases map to TRBD1. V was clipped by 4 bases and J by 4 bases; unmatched bases: 6. CDR1 is MGHDK and CDR2 is SYGVNS in the germline V gene. The CDR3 loop spans 15 amino acids. The CDR3 loop reads CASSVRGRLYNEQFF. CDR3 coding DNA: TGTGCCAGCAGTGTCAGGGGGCGGCTTTACAATGAGCAGTTCTTC.

The chain carries TRBV7-9 and TRBJ2-5; D is unresolved. The J call may be mistaken, given a closer DNA end match to TRBJ2-7. The CDR3 loop spans 13 amino acids. Germline lookup yields CDR1 SEHNR and CDR2 FQNEAQ (reference sequence). CDR3 loop: CASSLAVRNEQYF. The CDR3 DNA sequence: TGTGCCAGCAGCTTAGCGGTCAGGAACGAGCAGTACTTC.

V and J are TRBV28 and TRBJ2-7; TRBD2 agrees at 7 bases. Germline CDR1 is MDHEN and CDR2 is SYDVKM. This CDR3 spans 13 amino acids. Trimming at V came to 7 bases and at J to 2 bases, leaving 5 bases not matched to a gene. CDR3 nucleotide sequence: TGTGCCAGCATCCCGGGGGGAGCCTACGAGCAGTACTTC. Translated, it gives CASIPGGAYEQYF.

The J gene is TRBJ1-4, the V gene TRBV27; 7 bases agree with TRBD1. Germline-derived CDR1 and CDR2 are MNHEY and SMNVEV (reference sequence). The V gene end was trimmed by 4 bases and the J gene end by 5 bases; junction bases not matched to a gene: 7. CDR3 size: 15 residues. For the CDR3, the DNA is TGTGCCAGCAGTTCCATAGGGACAGTCAATGAAAAACTGTTTTTT. Translated: CASSSIGTVNEKLFF.